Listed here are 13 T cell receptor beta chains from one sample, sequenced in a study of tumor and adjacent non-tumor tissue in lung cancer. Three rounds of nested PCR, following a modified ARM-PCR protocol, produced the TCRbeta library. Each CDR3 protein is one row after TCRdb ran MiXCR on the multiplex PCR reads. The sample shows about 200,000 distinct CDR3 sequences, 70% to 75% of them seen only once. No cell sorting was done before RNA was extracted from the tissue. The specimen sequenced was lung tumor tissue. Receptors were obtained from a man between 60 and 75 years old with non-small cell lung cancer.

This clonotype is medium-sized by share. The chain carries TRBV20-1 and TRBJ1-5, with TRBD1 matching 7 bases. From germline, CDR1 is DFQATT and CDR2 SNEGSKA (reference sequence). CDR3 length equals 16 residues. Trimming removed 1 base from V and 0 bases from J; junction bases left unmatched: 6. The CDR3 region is CSARARTGHSNQPQHF. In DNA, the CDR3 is TGCAGTGCTAGAGCTAGGACAGGCCATAGCAATCAGCCCCAGCATTTT.

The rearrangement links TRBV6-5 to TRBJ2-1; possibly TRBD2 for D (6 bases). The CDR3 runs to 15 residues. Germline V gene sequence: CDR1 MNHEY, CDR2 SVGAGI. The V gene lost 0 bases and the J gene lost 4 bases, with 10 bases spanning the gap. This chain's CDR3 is CASSYSQGRYNEQFF. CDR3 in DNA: TGTGCCAGCAGTTACTCGCAAGGGAGGTACAATGAGCAGTTCTTC.

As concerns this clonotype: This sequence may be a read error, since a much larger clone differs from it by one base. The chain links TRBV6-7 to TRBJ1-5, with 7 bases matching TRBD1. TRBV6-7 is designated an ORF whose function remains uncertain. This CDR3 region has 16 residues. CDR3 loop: CASRKSGQLSKQPQHF. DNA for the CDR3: TGTGCCAGCAGGAAATCGGGACAGCTTAGCAAACAGCCCCAGCATTTT.

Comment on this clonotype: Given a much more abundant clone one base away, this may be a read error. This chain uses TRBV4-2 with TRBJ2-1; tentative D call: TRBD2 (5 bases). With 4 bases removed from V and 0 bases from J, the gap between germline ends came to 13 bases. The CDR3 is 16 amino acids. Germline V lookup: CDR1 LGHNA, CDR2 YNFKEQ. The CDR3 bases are TGTGCCAGCAGCCCAAAACTAGTGGTCTCCTACAATGAGCAGTTCTTC. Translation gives CASSPKLVVSYNEQFF.

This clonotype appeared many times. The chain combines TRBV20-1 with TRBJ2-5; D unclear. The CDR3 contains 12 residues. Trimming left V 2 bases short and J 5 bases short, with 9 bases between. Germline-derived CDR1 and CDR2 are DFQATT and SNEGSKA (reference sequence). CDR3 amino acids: CSARSRAETQYF. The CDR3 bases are TGCAGTGCTAGATCCCGGGCGGAGACCCAGTACTTC.

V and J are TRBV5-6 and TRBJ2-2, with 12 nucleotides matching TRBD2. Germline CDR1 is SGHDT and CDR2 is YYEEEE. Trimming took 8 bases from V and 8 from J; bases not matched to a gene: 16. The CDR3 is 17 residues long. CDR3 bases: TGTGCCAGTAGCCCCATTACGACTAGCGGGAGAACAGGGGAGCTGTTTTTT. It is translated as CASSPITTSGRTGELFF. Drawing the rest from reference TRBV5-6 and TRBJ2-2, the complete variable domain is DAGVTQSPTHLIKTRGQQVTLRCSPKSGHDTVSWYQQALGQGPQFIFQYYEEEERQRGNFPDRFSGHQFPNYSSELNVNALLLGDSALYLCASSPITTSGRTGELFFGEGSRLTVL.

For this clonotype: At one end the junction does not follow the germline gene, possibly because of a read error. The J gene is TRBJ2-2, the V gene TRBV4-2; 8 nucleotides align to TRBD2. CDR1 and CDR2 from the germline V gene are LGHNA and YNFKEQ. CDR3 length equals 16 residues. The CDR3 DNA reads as TGTACCAGCAGCCAAGATACTAGCGGGAACACCGGGGAGCTGTTTTTT. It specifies CTSSQDTSGNTGELFF.

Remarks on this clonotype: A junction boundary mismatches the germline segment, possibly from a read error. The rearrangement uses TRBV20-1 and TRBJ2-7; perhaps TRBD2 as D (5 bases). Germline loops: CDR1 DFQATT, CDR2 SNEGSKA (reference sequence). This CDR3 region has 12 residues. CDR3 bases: TGCAGCGCTAGTGGACTCTCCTACGAGAAGTACTTC. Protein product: CSASGLSYEKYF.

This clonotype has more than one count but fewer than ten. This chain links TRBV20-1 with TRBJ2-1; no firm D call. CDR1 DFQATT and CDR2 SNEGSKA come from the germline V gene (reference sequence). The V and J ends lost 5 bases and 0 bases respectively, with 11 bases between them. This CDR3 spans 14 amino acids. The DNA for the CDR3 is TGCAGTGCTCCCCCGTTGGCCTCCTACAATGAGCAGTTCTTC. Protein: CSAPPLASYNEQFF.

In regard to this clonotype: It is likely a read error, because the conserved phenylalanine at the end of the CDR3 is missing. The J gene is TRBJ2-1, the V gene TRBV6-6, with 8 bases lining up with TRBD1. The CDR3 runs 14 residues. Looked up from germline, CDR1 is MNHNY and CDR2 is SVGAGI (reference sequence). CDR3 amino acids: CGSSLGQGPNEQFL. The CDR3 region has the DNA TGTGGCAGCAGCCTCGGACAGGGTCCGAATGAGCAGTTCCTC.

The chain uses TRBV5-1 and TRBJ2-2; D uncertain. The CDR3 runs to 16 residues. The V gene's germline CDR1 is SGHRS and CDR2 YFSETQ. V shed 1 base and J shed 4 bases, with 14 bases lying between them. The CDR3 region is CASSLTDHRATGELFF. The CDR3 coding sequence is TGCGCCAGCAGCTTGACAGACCACCGAGCCACCGGGGAGCTGTTTTTT.

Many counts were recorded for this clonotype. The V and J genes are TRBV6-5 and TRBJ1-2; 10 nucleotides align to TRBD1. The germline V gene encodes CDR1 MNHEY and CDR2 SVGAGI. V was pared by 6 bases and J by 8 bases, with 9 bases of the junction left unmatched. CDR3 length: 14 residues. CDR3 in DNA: TGTGCCAGCAGCAGACAGGGGGCGATGAACGGCTACACCTTC. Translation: CASSRQGAMNGYTF.

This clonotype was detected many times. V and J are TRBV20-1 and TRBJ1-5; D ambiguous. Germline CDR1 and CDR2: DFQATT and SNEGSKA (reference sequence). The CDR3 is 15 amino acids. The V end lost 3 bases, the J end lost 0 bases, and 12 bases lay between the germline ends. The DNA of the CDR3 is TGCAGTGCTAGTATAAGTATTGCTAGCAATCAGCCCCAGCATTTT. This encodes CSASISIASNQPQHF.